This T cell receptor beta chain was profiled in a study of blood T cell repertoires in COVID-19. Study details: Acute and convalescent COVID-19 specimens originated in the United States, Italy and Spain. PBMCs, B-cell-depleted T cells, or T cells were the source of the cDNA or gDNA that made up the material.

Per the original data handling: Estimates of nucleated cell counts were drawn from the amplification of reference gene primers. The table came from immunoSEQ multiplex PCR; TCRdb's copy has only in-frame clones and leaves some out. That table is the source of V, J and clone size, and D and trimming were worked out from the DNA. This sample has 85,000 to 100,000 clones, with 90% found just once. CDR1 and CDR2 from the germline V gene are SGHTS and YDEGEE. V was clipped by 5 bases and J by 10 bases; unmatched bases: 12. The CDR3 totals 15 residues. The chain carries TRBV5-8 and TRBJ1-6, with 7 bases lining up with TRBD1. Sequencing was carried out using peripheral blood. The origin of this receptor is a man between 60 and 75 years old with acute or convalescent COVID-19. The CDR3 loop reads CASSSLQGSGSPLHF. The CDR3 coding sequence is TGTGCCAGCAGTTCTTTACAGGGGTCGGGATCACCCCTCCACTTT.